One T cell receptor (beta chain) is described in this entry. This clone was observed a single time. There is no known antigen for this receptor. The record has no base qualities; no much larger clone is one base away. The entry originates in a study of blood T cell repertoires in COVID-19 (dated by TCRdb to 2020 to 2021). At the level of the whole study: Samples covering the acute and convalescent phases of COVID-19 were provided by collaborators in the United States, Italy and Spain. Subjects who had been exposed to COVID-19, were actively infected with it, or had recovered from it provided the deeply sampled blood TCRbeta repertoires that made up the dataset. The sample metadata nearly always contained a de-identified subject ID, COVID-19 status, age in years and sex. Samples were obtained from the ongoing ImmuneRACE study (first 160 participants) and from 1,200 or so subjects provided by 6 global collaborators. A freely available public database, intended as a resource for researchers studying the immune response to SARS-CoV-2, is where the repertoires were released. The material from the prospective study consisted of cDNA or gDNA derived from T cells, B-cell-depleted T cells, or PBMCs. Where available, HLA class I and class II types were taken from metadata supplied by the sample provider and were not determined by assay-based typing.

TCRbeta CDR3 regions were amplified from genomic DNA using the immunoSEQ Assay, a bias-controlled multiplex PCR. On the study's bioinformatics: The number of nucleated cells in each sample was estimated by amplification of reference gene primers within the assay. To quantify the absolute abundance of each unique TCRbeta CDR3 rearrangement, sequence reads were collapsed and filtered. For each sample, productive Simpson clonality was calculated by taking the square root of Simpson's diversity index across productive rearrangements. In its TCRdb copy, this immuneACCESS table keeps in-frame sequences only and misses some clones. Where compared with another copy, unresolved V genes explain less than half of these, and the others have no known cause. V, J and clone size were drawn from that table, and D and trimming were deduced from the DNA. The sample yields 250,000 to 300,000 clones; around nine tenths were counted once. Clones ranked in the top ten supply roughly 5% of the sample.

In Seattle, one collaborating source enrolled patients while the infection was active and tracked those patients longitudinally over the course of disease. Each collaborating institution followed its own protocols to collect whole blood in K2EDTA tubes. Collaborator samples were shipped for TCRbeta analysis as frozen whole blood, isolated PBMCs, or DNA extracted from either sample type. Study-wide conclusions, independent of this receptor: How much clinical and demographic metadata was included differed by source and by participant, and the metadata was provided uncurated.

The germline V gene (reference sequence) provides CDR1 DFQATT and CDR2 SNEGSKA. Relative to germline, V is missing 3 bases and J is missing 5 bases, with 9 bases of the junction outside any gene match. The CDR3 starts with the cysteine, ends with the phenylalanine, and has 15 residues. The CDR3 DNA has 45 bases and is translated from base 1. The sample taken for sequencing was peripheral blood. Recombination linked TRBV20-1 to TRBJ2-3; TRBD2 agrees with 9 junctional bases. The clonotype was recovered from a woman aged 55-70 years with COVID-19, enrolled during active disease. The CDR3 reads as follows: CSASRREGMEDTQYF. The nucleotide sequence reads TGCAGTGCTAGTAGGCGGGAGGGCATGGAAGATACGCAGTATTTT.